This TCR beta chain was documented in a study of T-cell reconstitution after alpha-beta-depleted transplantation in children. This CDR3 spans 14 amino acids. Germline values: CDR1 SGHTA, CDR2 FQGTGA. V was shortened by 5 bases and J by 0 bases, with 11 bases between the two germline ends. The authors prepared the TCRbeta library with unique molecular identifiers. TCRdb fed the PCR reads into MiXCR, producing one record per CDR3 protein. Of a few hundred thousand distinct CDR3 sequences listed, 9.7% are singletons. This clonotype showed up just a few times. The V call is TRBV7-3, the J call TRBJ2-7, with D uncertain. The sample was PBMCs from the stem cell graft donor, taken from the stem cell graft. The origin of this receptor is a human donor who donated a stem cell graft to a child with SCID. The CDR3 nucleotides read TGTGCCAGCAGCATGGACGGCCTCTCCTACGAGCAGTACTTC. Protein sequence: CASSMDGLSYEQYF.